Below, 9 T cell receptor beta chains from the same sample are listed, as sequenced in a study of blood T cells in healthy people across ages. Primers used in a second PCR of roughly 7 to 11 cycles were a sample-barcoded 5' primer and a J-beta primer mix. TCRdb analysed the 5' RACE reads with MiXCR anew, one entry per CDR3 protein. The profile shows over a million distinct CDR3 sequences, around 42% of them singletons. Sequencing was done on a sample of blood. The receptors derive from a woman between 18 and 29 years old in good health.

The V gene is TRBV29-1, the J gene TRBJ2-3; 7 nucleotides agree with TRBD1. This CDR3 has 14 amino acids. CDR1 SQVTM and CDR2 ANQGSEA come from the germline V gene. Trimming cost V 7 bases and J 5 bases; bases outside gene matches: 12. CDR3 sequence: CSASVTGAGDTQYF. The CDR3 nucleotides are TGCAGCGCTTCGGTCACAGGGGCGGGAGATACGCAGTATTTT.

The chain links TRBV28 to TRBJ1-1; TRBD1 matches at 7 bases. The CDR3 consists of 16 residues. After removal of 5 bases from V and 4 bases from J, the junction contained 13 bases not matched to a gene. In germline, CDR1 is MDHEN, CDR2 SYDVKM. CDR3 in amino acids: CASSPRQGVAGTEAFF. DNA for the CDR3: TGTGCCAGCAGTCCCCGACAGGGAGTTGCGGGCACTGAAGCTTTCTTT. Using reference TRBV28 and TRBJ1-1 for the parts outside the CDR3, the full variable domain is DVKVTQSSRYLVKRTGEKVFLECVQDMDHENMFWYRQDPGLGLRLIYFSYDVKMKEKGDIPEGYSVSREKKERFSLILESASTNQTSMYLCASSPRQGVAGTEAFFGQGTRLTVV.

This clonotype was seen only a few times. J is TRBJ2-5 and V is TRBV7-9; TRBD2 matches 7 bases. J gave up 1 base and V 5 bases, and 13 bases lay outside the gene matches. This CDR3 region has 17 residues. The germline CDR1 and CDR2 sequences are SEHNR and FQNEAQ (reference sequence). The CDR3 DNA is TGTGCCAGCAGCCCTGGCCCCTTAATAGCGGGCCAAGAGACCCAGTACTTC. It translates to CASSPGPLIAGQETQYF.

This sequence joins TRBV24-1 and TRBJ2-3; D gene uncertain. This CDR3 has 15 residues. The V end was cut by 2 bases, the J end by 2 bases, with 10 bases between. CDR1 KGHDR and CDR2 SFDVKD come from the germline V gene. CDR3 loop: CATSDSNPLTDTQYF. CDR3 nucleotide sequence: TGTGCCACCAGTGATTCCAACCCCCTCACAGATACGCAGTATTTT.

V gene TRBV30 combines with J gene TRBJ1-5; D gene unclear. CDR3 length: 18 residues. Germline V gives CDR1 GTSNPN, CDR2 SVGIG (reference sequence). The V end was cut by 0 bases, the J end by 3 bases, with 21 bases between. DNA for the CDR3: TGTGCCTGGAGTGTACCCGCCCAATCTGGGTTCCTCAATCAGCCCCAGCATTTT. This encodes CAWSVPAQSGFLNQPQHF.

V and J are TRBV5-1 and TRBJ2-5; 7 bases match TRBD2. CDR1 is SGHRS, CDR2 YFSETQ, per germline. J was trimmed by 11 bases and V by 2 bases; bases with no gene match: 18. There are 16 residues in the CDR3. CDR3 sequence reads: CASSFQGLDAGGEQYF. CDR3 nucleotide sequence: TGCGCCAGCAGCTTTCAAGGACTAGATGCGGGTGGTGAGCAGTACTTC.

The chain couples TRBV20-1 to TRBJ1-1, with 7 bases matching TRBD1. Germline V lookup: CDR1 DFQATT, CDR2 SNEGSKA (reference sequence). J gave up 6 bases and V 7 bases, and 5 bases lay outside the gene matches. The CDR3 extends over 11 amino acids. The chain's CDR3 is CSVPTGSEAFF. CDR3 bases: TGCAGTGTCCCGACAGGGTCTGAAGCTTTCTTT.

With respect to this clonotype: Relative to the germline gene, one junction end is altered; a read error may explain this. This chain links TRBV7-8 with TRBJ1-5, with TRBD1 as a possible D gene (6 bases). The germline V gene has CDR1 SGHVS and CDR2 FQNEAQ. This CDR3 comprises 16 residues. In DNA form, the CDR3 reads TGTGTCAGCAGCTGGAGCGGGGGGCTTGGCAATCAGCCCCAGCATTTT. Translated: CVSSWSGGLGNQPQHF.

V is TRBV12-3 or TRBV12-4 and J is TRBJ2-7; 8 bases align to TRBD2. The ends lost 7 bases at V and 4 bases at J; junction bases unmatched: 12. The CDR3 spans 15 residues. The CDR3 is CASIHLSGGRYEQYF. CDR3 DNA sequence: TGTGCCAGCATTCATCTCAGCGGGGGCCGTTACGAGCAGTACTTC.